The text below deals with one T cell receptor (beta chain). What it binds is unknown. This sequence may be a read error, since a much larger clone differs from it by one base. The data were taken from a study of regulatory T cells in long-lasting Graves disease. General observations from the study: Limited sample numbers may have lowered accuracy.

Construction of TCR beta libraries relied on iRepertoire HTBI primers and on Arm-PCR targeting CDR3 regions. TCRdb ran MiXCR on the multiplex PCR reads and lists one entry per CDR3 protein. The sample includes 300,000 to 400,000 distinct CDR3 sequences, 16% seen only once; the top ten take roughly 27%. The time point denotes: newly diagnosed GD, antithyroid drugs for less than 3 months. Making the TCR library involved RNA that had been extracted from PBMCs. Patients were enrolled at an endocrinology department in Xi'an, China. The authors drew 7 to 10 milliliters of peripheral blood into EDTA tubes. CDR3 length equals 13 residues. Germline assignment: CDR1 MNHEY and CDR2 SVGEGT. V shed 5 bases, J shed 5 bases, and the junction held 3 bases outside the gene matches. The same specimen was also included in a second study, on T cells in Graves' hyperthyroidism and ophthalmopathy.

The rearrangement links TRBV6-2 or TRBV6-3 to TRBJ1-5; 7 nucleotides match TRBD1. The specimen was peripheral blood mononuclear cells (PBMCs), collected at new diagnosis, from a patient treated with antithyroid drugs. The source of this sequence is a man aged 40-49 years with Graves disease. The CDR3 bases are TGTGCCAGCAGTGTAACAGGGGATCAGCCCCAGCATTTT. Translating it yields CASSVTGDQPQHF.